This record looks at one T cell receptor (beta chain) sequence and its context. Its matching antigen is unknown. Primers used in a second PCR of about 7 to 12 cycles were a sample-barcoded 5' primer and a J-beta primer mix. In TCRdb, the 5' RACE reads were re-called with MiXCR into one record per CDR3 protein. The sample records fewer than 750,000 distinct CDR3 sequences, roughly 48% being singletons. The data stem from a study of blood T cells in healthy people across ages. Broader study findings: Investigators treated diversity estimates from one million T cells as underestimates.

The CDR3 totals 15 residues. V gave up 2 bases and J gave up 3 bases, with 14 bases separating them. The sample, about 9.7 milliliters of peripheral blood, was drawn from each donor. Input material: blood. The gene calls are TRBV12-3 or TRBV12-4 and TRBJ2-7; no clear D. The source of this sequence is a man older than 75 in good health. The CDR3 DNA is TGTGCCAGCAGTTTACAGAATAGTCCTATCTACGAGCAGTACTTC. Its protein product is CASSLQNSPIYEQYF.